A single sample gave rise to the 9 T cell receptor beta chains below, sequenced in a study of cytomegalovirus exposure and HLA in healthy donors. Researchers ran the PCR with 60 Vbeta and 13 Jbeta primers. Data came from immunoSEQ multiplex PCR; TCRdb stores just in-frame clones and leaves some out. The sample consists of about 130,000 clones, around 73% of them appearing once. Sequencing used PBMCs. The receptors come from a human donor in good health.

The V gene is TRBV30, the J gene TRBJ2-5; 9 bases fit TRBD2. Trimming cost V 5 bases and J 2 bases; bases outside gene matches: 6. The germline V gene has CDR1 GTSNPN and CDR2 SVGIG (reference sequence). This CDR3 is 14 amino acids long. The CDR3: CAWGGRGGQETQYF. CDR3 nucleotides: TGTGCCTGGGGCGGGAGGGGAGGACAAGAGACCCAGTACTTC.

The chain couples TRBV9 to TRBJ2-4; tentative D call: TRBD1 (6 bases). The CDR3 consists of 19 residues. Trimming took off 0 bases at V and 0 bases at J, with 19 bases between the two ends. Germline V gene lookup returns CDR1 SGDLS and CDR2 YYNGEE. DNA of the CDR3: TGTGCCAGCAGCGTAGGCCCCCAGACAGGACCCTTAGCCAAAAACATTCAGTACTTC. Its protein product is CASSVGPQTGPLAKNIQYF. Full variable domain (missing parts from reference TRBV9 and TRBJ2-4): DSGVTQTPKHLITATGQRVTLRCSPRSGDLSVYWYQQSLDQGLQFLIQYYNGEERAKGNILERFSAQQFPDLHSELNLSSLELGDSALYFCASSVGPQTGPLAKNIQYFGAGTRLSVL.

The V gene is TRBV30, the J gene TRBJ1-4; TRBD1 is a possible D gene (6 bases). Trimming stripped 0 bases from V and 3 bases from J, with 8 bases between. Per germline, CDR1 GTSNPN and CDR2 SVGIG (reference sequence). This CDR3 spans 14 amino acids. CDR3 amino acids: CAWSVGGANEKLFF. For the CDR3, the DNA is TGTGCCTGGAGTGTAGGGGGAGCTAATGAAAAACTGTTTTTT.

This chain uses TRBV19 with TRBJ2-1, with 14 positions matching TRBD2. CDR1 is LNHDA, CDR2 SQIVND, per germline (reference sequence). This CDR3 spans 16 amino acids. V lost 4 bases and J lost 7; bases outside the gene matches: 6. The CDR3 region is CASSTRLAGGLNEQFF. CDR3 bases: TGTGCCAGTAGTACAAGACTAGCGGGGGGGCTTAATGAGCAGTTCTTC.

This CDR3 reads CASSVTPMETSYNEQFF. The CDR3 bases are TGTGCCAGCAGCGTAACCCCAATGGAGACCTCCTACAATGAGCAGTTCTTC. The rearrangement uses TRBV9 and TRBJ2-1; no clear D. Per germline, CDR1 SGDLS and CDR2 YYNGEE. Between the trimmed V and J ends, which lost 1 base and 0 bases, there was a span of 14 bases. The CDR3 length is 17 residues.

V and J are TRBV5-4 and TRBJ2-1, with TRBD2 matching over 11 bases. V lost 0 bases to trimming and J lost 7 bases; unmatched junction nucleotides: 3. This CDR3 spans 15 amino acids. The germline gives CDR1 SGHNT, CDR2 YYREEE (reference sequence). This CDR3 reads CASSLDSGRGNEQFF. CDR3 nucleotides: TGTGCCAGCAGCTTGGATAGCGGGAGGGGAAATGAGCAGTTCTTC. Variable domain in full (rest from reference TRBV5-4 and TRBJ2-1): ETGVTQSPTHLIKTRGQQVTLRCSSQSGHNTVSWYQQALGQGPQFIFQYYREEENGRGNFPPRFSGLQFPNYSSELNVNALELDDSALYLCASSLDSGRGNEQFFGPGTRLTVL.

This clone was found a few times. The chain links TRBV5-1 to TRBJ2-7; TRBD1 is a possible D gene (5 bases). Trimming removed 0 bases at V and 6 bases at J, with 16 bases between. This CDR3 spans 15 amino acids. Germline V CDR1 and CDR2: SGHRS, YFSETQ. The CDR3, as DNA: TGCGCCAGCAGCTTGGTGGGTCAGGGCATATCCGAGCAGTACTTC. It yields the protein CASSLVGQGISEQYF.

The J gene is TRBJ2-3, the V gene TRBV6-5; tentatively, D is TRBD2 (6 bases). This CDR3 has 15 residues. Trimming pared 0 bases from V and 3 bases from J, leaving 10 bases between. CDR1 and CDR2 from the germline V gene are MNHEY and SVGAGI. CDR3 protein: CASSYSGGPTDTQYF. The CDR3 DNA sequence: TGTGCCAGCAGTTACTCGGGGGGACCAACAGATACGCAGTATTTT.

The J gene is TRBJ2-7, the V gene TRBV15; D is perhaps TRBD2 (5 bases). CDR3 length: 13 residues. Trimming removed 0 bases from V and 7 bases from J, with 10 bases in between. Per the germline V gene, CDR1 is LNHNV and CDR2 is YYDKDF (reference sequence). In nucleotides, the CDR3 is TGTGCCACCAGCAGAGACTCCCCGGGAGAGCAGTACTTC. Translation gives CATSRDSPGEQYF. The full variable domain, completed using reference TRBV15 and TRBJ2-7, is DAMVIQNPRYQVTQFGKPVTLSCSQTLNHNVMYWYQQKSSQAPKLLFHYYDKDFNNEADTPDNFQSRRPNTSFCFLDIRSPGLGDTAMYLCATSRDSPGEQYFGPGTRLTVT.